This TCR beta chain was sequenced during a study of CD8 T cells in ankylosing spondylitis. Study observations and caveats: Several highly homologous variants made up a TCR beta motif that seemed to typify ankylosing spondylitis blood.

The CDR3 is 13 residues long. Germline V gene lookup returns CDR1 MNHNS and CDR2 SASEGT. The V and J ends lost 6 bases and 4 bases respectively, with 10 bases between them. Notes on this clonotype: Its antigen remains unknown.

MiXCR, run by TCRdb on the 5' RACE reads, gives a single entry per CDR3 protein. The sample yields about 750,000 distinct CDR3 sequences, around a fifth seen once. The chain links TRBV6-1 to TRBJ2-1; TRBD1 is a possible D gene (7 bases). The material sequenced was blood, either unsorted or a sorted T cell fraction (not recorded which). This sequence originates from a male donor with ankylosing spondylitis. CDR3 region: CASREGAYNEQFF. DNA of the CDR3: TGTGCCAGCAGGGAGGGGGCGTACAATGAGCAGTTCTTC.